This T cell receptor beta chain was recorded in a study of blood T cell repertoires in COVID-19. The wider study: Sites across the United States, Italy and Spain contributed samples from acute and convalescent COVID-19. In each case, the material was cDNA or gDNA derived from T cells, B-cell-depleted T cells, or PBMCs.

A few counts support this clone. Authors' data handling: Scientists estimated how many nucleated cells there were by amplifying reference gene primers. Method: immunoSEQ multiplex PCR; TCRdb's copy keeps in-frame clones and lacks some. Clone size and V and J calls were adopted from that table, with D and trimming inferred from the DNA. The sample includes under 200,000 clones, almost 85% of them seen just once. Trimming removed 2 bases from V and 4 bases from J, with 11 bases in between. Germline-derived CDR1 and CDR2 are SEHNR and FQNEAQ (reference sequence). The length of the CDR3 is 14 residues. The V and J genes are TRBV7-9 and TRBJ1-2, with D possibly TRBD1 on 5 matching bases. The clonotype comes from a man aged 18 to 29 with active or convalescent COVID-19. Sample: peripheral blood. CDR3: CASSLQGIFYGYTF. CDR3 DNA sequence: TGTGCCAGCAGCTTACAGGGAATTTTCTATGGCTACACCTTC.